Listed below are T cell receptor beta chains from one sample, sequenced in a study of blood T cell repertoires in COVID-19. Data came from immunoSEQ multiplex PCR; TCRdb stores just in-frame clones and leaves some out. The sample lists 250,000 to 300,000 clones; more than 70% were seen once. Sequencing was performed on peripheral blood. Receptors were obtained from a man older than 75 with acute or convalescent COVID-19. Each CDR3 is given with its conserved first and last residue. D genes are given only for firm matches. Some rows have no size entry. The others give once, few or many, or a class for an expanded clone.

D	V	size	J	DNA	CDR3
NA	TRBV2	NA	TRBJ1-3	TGTGCCAGCAGTGACAGGGAAGGAAACACCATATATTTT	CASSDREGNTIYF
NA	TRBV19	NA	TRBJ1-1	TGTGCCAGTAAGTACGGGGGTAAAGCTTTCTTT	CASKYGGKAFF
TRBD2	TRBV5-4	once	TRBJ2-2	TGTGCCAGCAGCTTGGTGGGCGGGGGGAGCACCGGGGAGCTGTTTTTT	CASSLVGGGSTGELFF
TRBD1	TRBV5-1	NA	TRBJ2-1	TGCGCCAGCAGCACAACTACAGGGGGGTCCTACAATGAGCAGTTCTTC	CASSTTTGGSYNEQFF
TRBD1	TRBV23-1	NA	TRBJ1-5	TGCGCCAGCTCAAACCGGGACAGCGACAATCAGCCCCAGCATTTT	CASSNRDSDNQPQHF
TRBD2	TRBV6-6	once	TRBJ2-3	TGTGCCAGCAGTCCACGGACTAGCGGGAGGAGGCCAGATACGCAGTATTTT	CASSPRTSGRRPDTQYF
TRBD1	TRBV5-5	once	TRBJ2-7	TGTGCCAGCAGCTTGGCCGGGACAGTGACCTACGAGCAGTACTTC	CASSLAGTVTYEQYF
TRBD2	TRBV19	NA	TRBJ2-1	TGTGCCAGTAGTGGACTAGCGGGAGCCTACAATGAGCAGTTCTTC	CASSGLAGAYNEQFF
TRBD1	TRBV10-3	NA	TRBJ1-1	TGTGCCATCAGTGCGGACAGGGAGGGCACTGAAGCTTTCTTT	CAISADREGTEAFF
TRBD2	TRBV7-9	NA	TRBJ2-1	TGTGCCAGCAGCCAGGGACTAGCGGGAGTTCTGTTCTTC	CASSQGLAGVLFF
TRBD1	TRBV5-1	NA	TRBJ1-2	TGCGCCAGCAGCTGGACAGGCGAAGCCAACTATGGCTACACCTTC	CASSWTGEANYGYTF
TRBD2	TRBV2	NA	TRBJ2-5	TGTGCCAGCAACAGCGGGGTCCAAGAGACCCAGTACTTC	CASNSGVQETQYF
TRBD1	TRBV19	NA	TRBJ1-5	TGTGCCAGTAGTGCCGGGGACAGGGGGGTTAGCAATCAGCCCCAGCATTTT	CASSAGDRGVSNQPQHF
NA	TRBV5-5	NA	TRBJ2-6	TGTGCCAGCAGCTTGGCTCTCTCTGGGGCCAACGTCCTGACTTTC	CASSLALSGANVLTF
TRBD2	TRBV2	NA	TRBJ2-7	TGTGCCAGCAGGGAAAGCGGGAGGGCGGCCTACGAGCAGTACTTC	CASRESGRAAYEQYF
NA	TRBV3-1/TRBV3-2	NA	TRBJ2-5	TGTGCCAGCAGCTCGTTAGGGGGGGCGGAGACCCAGTACTTC	CASSSLGGAETQYF
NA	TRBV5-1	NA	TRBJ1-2	TGCGCCAGCAGCCCAGAGAGGGATGGCTACACCTTC	CASSPERDGYTF
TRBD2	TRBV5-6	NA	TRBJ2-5	TGTGCCAGCAGCCAAGGGACTAGCGGGAGTCCCACAAGAGAGACCCAGTACTTC	CASSQGTSGSPTRETQYF
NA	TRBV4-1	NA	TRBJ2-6	TGCGCCAGCAGCCAGGGTTGGGCCGGGGCCAACGTCCTGACTTTC	CASSQGWAGANVLTF
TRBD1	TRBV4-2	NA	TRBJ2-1	TGTGCCAGCAGCCAAACCGGGACAGGTGGCAATGAGCAGTTCTTC	CASSQTGTGGNEQFF
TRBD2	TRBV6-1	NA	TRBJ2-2	TGTGCCAGCAGTGAAATAGGGACTAGAGGCACCGGGGAGCTGTTTTTT	CASSEIGTRGTGELFF